Each of the 19 T cell receptor beta chains below was sequenced from the same sample in a study of CD8 T cells in ankylosing spondylitis. Findings and limits, study-wide: There was a TCR beta motif, made of several highly homologous variants, that appeared characteristic of ankylosing spondylitis blood.

TCRdb used MiXCR to reprocess the 5' RACE reads, holding one entry per CDR3 protein. Seen here are roughly 300,000 distinct CDR3 sequences, 7% to 9% observed once, and the top ten hold roughly 15%. The antigens of these receptors remain unknown. Sequences were obtained from blood, either unsorted or a sorted T cell fraction (not recorded which). These receptors were obtained from a male donor with ankylosing spondylitis.

V usage is TRBV5-1 and J usage is TRBJ2-1; 9 bases map to TRBD2. The CDR3 runs 16 residues. Germline values: CDR1 SGHRS, CDR2 YFSETQ. V was pared by 0 bases and J by 5 bases, with 6 bases of the junction left unmatched. The DNA of the CDR3 is TGCGCCAGCAGCTTGGAACTAGCGGGTCCTCACAATGAGCAGTTCTTC. It specifies CASSLELAGPHNEQFF.

This clonotype was recorded at least ten times. Written as DNA, the CDR3 is TGCGCCAGCAGCCCGGACAATGGTCTTCAGCCCCAGCATTTT. This encodes CASSPDNGLQPQHF. The V call is TRBV5-1, the J call TRBJ1-5; possible D gene TRBD1, 5 bases. The germline V and J ends were trimmed by 4 bases and 6 bases, with 14 bases remaining between them. This CDR3 is built from 14 residues. The germline V gene has CDR1 SGHRS and CDR2 YFSETQ.

In this sample, this clonotype turned up a few times. The chain recombines TRBV27 with TRBJ2-5, with D perhaps TRBD1 (5 bases). The CDR3 extends over 14 amino acids. Trimming removed 5 bases at V and 5 bases at J, with 15 bases between. Germline V gene data show CDR1 as MNHEY and CDR2 as SMNVEV (reference sequence). The CDR3 here is CASSIRVPTETQYF. As DNA, the CDR3 is TGTGCCAGCAGTATCAGGGTACCGACGGAGACCCAGTACTTC.

This clonotype was observed a handful of times. The chain employs TRBV5-1 and TRBJ2-2; a possible D gene is TRBD1 (6 bases). The CDR3 runs 13 residues. Trimming took 4 bases from V and 4 from J, leaving 8 bases between them. CDR1 and CDR2 (germline): SGHRS, YFSETQ. The CDR3 coding sequence is TGCGCCAGCAGCCGCAGGGGCACCGGGGAGCTGTTTTTT. It yields the protein CASSRRGTGELFF. The variable domain in full, with the rest retrieved from reference TRBV5-1 and TRBJ2-2, is KAGVTQTPRYLIKTRGQQVTLSCSPISGHRSVSWYQQTPGQGLQFLFEYFSETQRNKGNFPGRFSGRQFSNSRSEMNVSTLELGDSALYLCASSRRGTGELFFGEGSRLTVL.

This clonotype was seen ten or more times. The CDR3 DNA follows: TGCGCCAGCAGCTTCTCCAGGAACACTGAAGCTTTCTTT. It yields the protein CASSFSRNTEAFF. The J gene is TRBJ1-1, the V gene TRBV5-1; D not resolved. CDR1 is SGHRS, CDR2 YFSETQ, per germline. Trimming pared 2 bases from V and 1 base from J, leaving 6 bases between. CDR3 length: 13 amino acids.

This clonotype was counted ten times or more. The chain couples TRBV5-1 to TRBJ1-1, with D unclear. V was shortened by 4 bases and J by 6 bases, with 16 bases between the two germline ends. Germline V lookup: CDR1 SGHRS, CDR2 YFSETQ. This CDR3 region has 14 residues. CDR3: CASSELPGYAEAFF. CDR3 DNA: TGCGCCAGCAGCGAACTCCCCGGGTATGCTGAAGCTTTCTTT.

The chain couples TRBV4-2 to TRBJ2-1; D is perhaps TRBD2 (5 bases). This CDR3 region has 15 residues. The germline gives CDR1 LGHNA, CDR2 YNFKEQ. V lost 0 bases, J lost 4 bases, and 10 bases lay in between. The CDR3 protein is CASSQEGADYNEQFF. For the CDR3, the DNA is TGTGCCAGCAGCCAAGAGGGAGCGGATTACAATGAGCAGTTCTTC.

In this sample, this clonotype turned up a few times. For the CDR3, the DNA is TGTGCCAGCAGTTTAAGGGACACTATAACGAACACCGGGGAGCTGTTTTTT. Its translation is CASSLRDTITNTGELFF. The V call is TRBV27, the J call TRBJ2-2; possible D gene TRBD1, 6 bases. This CDR3 comprises 17 residues. Germline V gene sequence: CDR1 MNHEY, CDR2 SMNVEV (reference sequence). V was cut by 2 bases and J by 0 bases, with 13 bases left in between.

This clonotype was found a few times. J is TRBJ1-5 and V is TRBV19; D is unresolved. The CDR3 spans 13 residues. Trimming pared 1 base from V and 7 bases from J, leaving 8 bases between. Germline CDR1 and CDR2: LNHDA and SQIVND (reference sequence). The CDR3, as DNA: TGTGCCAGTAGTATAGTGGGAGTGCAGCCCCAGCATTTT. Protein product: CASSIVGVQPQHF.

The table lists this clonotype with a few counts. The CDR3 DNA reads as TGCAGCGTGGCCGGGACAGGGTCCGGCTACGAGCAGTACTTC. This encodes CSVAGTGSGYEQYF. The V gene is TRBV29-1, the J gene TRBJ2-7; the match to TRBD1 covers 9 bases. Trimming at V came to 6 bases and at J to 3 bases, leaving 9 bases not matched to a gene. CDR1 and CDR2 (germline): SQVTM, ANQGSEA. CDR3 length equals 14 residues.

The sample holds a few counts of this clonotype. The V call is TRBV29-1, the J call TRBJ2-7; no firm D call. This CDR3 is 12 amino acids long. From germline, CDR1 is SQVTM and CDR2 ANQGSEA. Deletions cut 0 bases from V and 7 bases from J, with 10 bases between. The CDR3 DNA reads as TGCAGCGTTGAAGAGGCGGCTATGGAGCAGTACTTC. As protein: CSVEEAAMEQYF.

Written as DNA, the CDR3 is TGTGCCAGCACCCTCGGGACAGGTTTTTATGGCTACACCTTC. Translating gives CASTLGTGFYGYTF. The rearrangement joins TRBV12-3 or TRBV12-4 to TRBJ1-2, with 8 bases that match TRBD1. V shed 7 bases, J shed 5 bases, and the junction held 9 bases outside the gene matches. The CDR3 covers 14 residues.

CDR3 protein: CASSTEGPKVETQYF. Here the CDR3 DNA reads TGTGCCAGCAGCACGGAGGGCCCGAAGGTTGAGACCCAGTACTTC. This rearrangement joins TRBV21-1 to TRBJ2-5; the listed D gene, TRBD2, was not tested against the DNA. TRBV21-1 has pseudogene status. The CDR3 length is 15 residues.

A few counts support this clonotype. This sequence joins TRBV5-6 and TRBJ2-3; maybe TRBD2 (5 bases). This CDR3 has 15 amino acids. V was pared by 2 bases and J by 3 bases, with 13 bases between. Looked up from germline, CDR1 is SGHDT and CDR2 is YYEEEE. CDR3 nucleotides: TGTGCCAGCAGCTTTGCTCCGGGGAGAACAGATACGCAGTATTTT. It translates to CASSFAPGRTDTQYF.

This clonotype showed up just a few times. The V and J genes are TRBV28 and TRBJ1-2; 8 nucleotides line up with TRBD1. CDR1 MDHEN and CDR2 SYDVKM come from the germline V gene. V gave up 10 bases and J gave up 3 bases; unmatched junction bases: 10. CDR3 length: 14 residues. In nucleotides, the CDR3 is TGTGCCACTCAGGGGACAGGCCCACACTATGGCTACACCTTC. Translated: CATQGTGPHYGYTF.

The chain combines TRBV27 with TRBJ1-2; 9 bases are shared with TRBD1. The V segment lost 4 bases and the J segment 7 bases; nucleotides outside the gene matches: 10. CDR3 length: 15 amino acids. The germline CDR1 and CDR2 sequences are MNHEY and SMNVEV (reference sequence). The CDR3 nucleotides read TGTGCCAGCAGTTCAGGGGGACAGGGCGAGAGTGGCTACACCTTC. Residues: CASSSGGQGESGYTF.

This chain connects TRBV5-1 to TRBJ2-7; TRBD2 matches at 10 bases. Germline V gene data show CDR1 as SGHRS and CDR2 as YFSETQ. V shed 1 base and J 5 bases; nucleotides not matched to a gene: 12. The CDR3 consists of 17 residues. In DNA, the CDR3 is TGCGCCAGCAGCTTGTTAACGGGACTAGCGAGTGTCAACGAGCAGTACTTC. It codes for CASSLLTGLASVNEQYF.

The J gene is TRBJ2-7, the V gene TRBV28; 9 nucleotides match TRBD1. The J segment lost 2 bases and the V segment lost 7 bases, leaving 12 bases of the junction unmatched. CDR1 MDHEN and CDR2 SYDVKM come from the germline V gene. CDR3 length equals 16 residues. This CDR3 reads CASTTVVNRGPYEQYF. CDR3 sequence (DNA): TGTGCCAGCACCACCGTGGTCAACAGGGGGCCCTACGAGCAGTACTTC.

This chain links TRBV9 with TRBJ2-3, with 11 bases that match TRBD2. The germline V gene encodes CDR1 SGDLS and CDR2 YYNGEE. This CDR3 spans 15 amino acids. V gave up 3 bases and J gave up 7 bases; unmatched junction bases: 7. The CDR3 coding sequence is TGTGCCAGCAGCGAGACTAGCGGGGATGGGAATACGCAGTATTTT. It translates to CASSETSGDGNTQYF.